A selection of T cell receptor beta chains follows, all from one sample in a study of regulatory T cells in long-lasting Graves disease. A single record per CDR3 protein comes from TCRdb applying MiXCR to the multiplex PCR reads. This table holds about half a million distinct CDR3 sequences, approximately 23% found once. Material: peripheral blood mononuclear cells (PBMCs), obtained when the disease was refractory, from a patient treated with antithyroid drugs. The receptors derive from a female donor with Graves disease. CDR3s include the opening cysteine and the closing phenylalanine or tryptophan. D genes are given only for firm matches. The size field is filled for only some rows; it gives once, few, many or a size class.

TRBD1	TRBV19	TRBJ2-2	.	CASTTTGGRTGELFF	TGTGCCAGTACCACGACAGGGGGCCGGACCGGGGAGCTGTTTTTT
TRBD2	TRBV4-2	TRBJ2-2	few	CASSPPGGSDTGELFF	TGTGCCAGCAGCCCACCCGGCGGGAGTGACACCGGGGAGCTGTTTTTT
TRBD1	TRBV3-1	TRBJ1-6	many	CASSRGQENSPLHF	TGTGCCAGCAGCCGGGGACAGGAGAATTCACCCCTCCACTTT
.	TRBV5-5	TRBJ1-4	.	CASSLGEDSSEKLFF	TGTGCCAGCAGCTTGGGCGAGGACAGCAGTGAAAAACTGTTTTTT
.	TRBV28	TRBJ1-3	.	CASSPPQGNTIYF	TGTGCCAGCAGCCCGCCCCAGGGAAACACCATATATTTT
TRBD1	TRBV19	TRBJ2-7	few	CASSMDGQGYYEQYF	TGTGCCAGTAGTATGGATGGACAGGGTTATTACGAGCAGTACTTC
.	TRBV15	TRBJ2-5	.	CATSRGTGQETQYF	TGTGCCACCAGCAGGGGCACGGGACAAGAGACCCAGTACTTC
.	TRBV7-6	TRBJ2-5	many	CASGYLGETQYF	TGTGCCAGCGGGTACTTGGGAGAGACCCAGTACTTC
.	TRBV27	TRBJ1-6	many	CASSLWGGPLHF	TGTGCCAGCAGCCTATGGGGGGGCCCCCTCCACTTT
TRBD1	TRBV5-5	TRBJ2-7	few	CASSQQQGASYEQYF	TGTGCCAGCAGCCAACAACAGGGGGCTAGCTACGAGCAGTACTTC